This is a list of T cell receptor beta chains from one sample in a study of blood T cell repertoires in COVID-19. The repertoire was sequenced with immunoSEQ multiplex PCR; TCRdb's copy has only in-frame clones and lacks some. The profile shows about 200,000 clones, 84% of them singletons. Sequencing was done on a sample of PBMCs or T cells enriched from blood (not recorded which). The receptor set was obtained from a woman in her thirties who had been exposed to COVID-19. CDR3s include the opening cysteine and the closing phenylalanine or tryptophan. The D gene is left open where the match is weak. The listing skips clone size in some rows; elsewhere it reads once, few, many or a size class.

j_call | v_call | clone_size | d_call | cdr3_aa | cdr3_nt
TRBJ1-4 | TRBV10-3 | - | - | CAISDPITNEELFF | TGTGCCATCAGTGACCCAATTACCAATGAGGAACTGTTTTTT
TRBJ2-2 | TRBV10-3 | once | TRBD1 | CAISGNRDRDTGELFF | TGTGCCATCAGTGGTAACCGGGACAGAGACACCGGGGAGCTGTTTTTT
TRBJ2-7 | TRBV6-2/TRBV6-3 | - | - | CASSFNPTYEQYF | TGTGCCAGCAGCTTTAACCCTACCTACGAGCAGTACTTC
TRBJ1-5 | TRBV3-1/TRBV3-2 | - | - | CASSQAGGVAQPQHF | TGTGCCAGCAGCCAAGCCGGGGGGGTTGCTCAGCCCCAGCATTTT
TRBJ2-2 | TRBV27 | - | - | CASSLGTGTGELFF | TGTGCCAGCAGTCTCGGGACTGGCACCGGGGAGCTGTTTTTT
TRBJ2-3 | TRBV30 | - | TRBD1 | CAWSVTTIGQGETYYSFRTDTQYF | TGTGCCTGGAGTGTTACGACCATCGGACAGGGGGAGACCTACTACTCCTTCCGCACAGATACGCAGTATTTT
TRBJ2-2 | TRBV6-5 | - | - | CAHRGWTNTGELFF | TGTGCCCATCGAGGCTGGACGAACACCGGGGAGCTGTTTTTT
TRBJ2-7 | TRBV7-9 | - | - | CASSPPTGEQYF | TGTGCCAGCAGCCCCCCTACAGGCGAGCAGTACTTC
TRBJ2-1 | TRBV4-1 | - | TRBD2 | CASSLWGGGANEQFF | TGCGCCAGCAGCCTTTGGGGCGGGGGGGCAAATGAGCAGTTCTTC
TRBJ2-1 | TRBV11-2 | - | - | CASSLAGEQFF | TGTGCCAGCAGCTTAGCGGGTGAGCAGTTCTTC
TRBJ2-7 | TRBV7-2 | - | - | CASSFRQGGNEQYF | TGTGCCAGCAGCTTTCGGCAGGGGGGTAACGAGCAGTACTTC
TRBJ1-2 | TRBV5-5 | - | TRBD1 | CASSLAVGQDYGYTF | TGTGCCAGCAGCTTGGCCGTGGGACAGGACTATGGCTACACCTTC
TRBJ2-4 | TRBV14 | - | - | CASSQGYGENIQYF | TGTGCCAGCAGCCAAGGCTACGGGGAAAACATTCAGTACTTC
TRBJ1-1 | TRBV19 | - | - | CASSLGQNTEAFF | TGTGCCAGTAGTTTGGGACAGAACACTGAAGCTTTCTTT
TRBJ1-1 | TRBV6-6 | - | - | CASSQHSGTEAFF | TGTGCCAGCAGTCAACACAGCGGAACTGAAGCTTTCTTT